What follows is one TCR beta chain and its context. Trimming shortened V by 4 bases and J by 5 bases, and 17 bases separated the two germline ends. This CDR3 comprises 15 residues. Per the germline V gene, CDR1 is SGHTA and CDR2 is FQGNSA. The method was immunoSEQ multiplex PCR; TCRdb's version includes in-frame clones alone and lacks a portion of them. The sample contains some 130,000 clones, approximately 85% of which appear only once. The data originate from a study of T cell responses to AZD1222 COVID-19 vaccine. Sequenced material: peripheral blood, taken on day 0 of AZD1222 vaccination. The TCR sequence derives from an adult in good health. The J gene is TRBJ2-5, the V gene TRBV7-2, with D perhaps matching TRBD1 (5 bases). The CDR3 protein is CASSSGYSAAETQYF. CDR3 nucleotides: TGTGCCAGCAGCTCAGGGTACTCAGCCGCGGAGACCCAGTACTTC.